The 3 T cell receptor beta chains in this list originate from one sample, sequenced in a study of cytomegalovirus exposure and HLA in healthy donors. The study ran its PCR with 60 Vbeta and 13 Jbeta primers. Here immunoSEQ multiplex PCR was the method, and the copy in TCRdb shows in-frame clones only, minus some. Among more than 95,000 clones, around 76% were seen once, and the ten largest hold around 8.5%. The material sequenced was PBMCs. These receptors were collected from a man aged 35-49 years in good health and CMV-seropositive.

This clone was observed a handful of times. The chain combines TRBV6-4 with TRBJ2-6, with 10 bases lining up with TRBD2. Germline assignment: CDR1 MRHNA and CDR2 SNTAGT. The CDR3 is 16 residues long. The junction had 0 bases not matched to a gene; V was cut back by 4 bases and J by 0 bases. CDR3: CASSASGGSGANVLTF. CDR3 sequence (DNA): TGTGCCAGCAGTGCTAGCGGGGGCTCTGGGGCCAACGTCCTGACTTTC.

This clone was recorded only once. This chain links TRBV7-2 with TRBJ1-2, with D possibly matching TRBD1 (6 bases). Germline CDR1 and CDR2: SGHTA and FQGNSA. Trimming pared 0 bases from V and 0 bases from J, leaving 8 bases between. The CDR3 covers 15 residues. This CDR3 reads CASSLASGANYGYTF. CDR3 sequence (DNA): TGTGCCAGCAGCTTAGCGTCAGGGGCTAACTATGGCTACACCTTC.

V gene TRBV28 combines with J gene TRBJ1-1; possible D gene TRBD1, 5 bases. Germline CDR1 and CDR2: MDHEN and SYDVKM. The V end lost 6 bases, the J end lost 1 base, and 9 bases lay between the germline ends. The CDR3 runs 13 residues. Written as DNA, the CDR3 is TGTGCCAGCAGCCCCAGGGAGAACACTGAAGCTTTCTTT. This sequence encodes CASSPRENTEAFF.